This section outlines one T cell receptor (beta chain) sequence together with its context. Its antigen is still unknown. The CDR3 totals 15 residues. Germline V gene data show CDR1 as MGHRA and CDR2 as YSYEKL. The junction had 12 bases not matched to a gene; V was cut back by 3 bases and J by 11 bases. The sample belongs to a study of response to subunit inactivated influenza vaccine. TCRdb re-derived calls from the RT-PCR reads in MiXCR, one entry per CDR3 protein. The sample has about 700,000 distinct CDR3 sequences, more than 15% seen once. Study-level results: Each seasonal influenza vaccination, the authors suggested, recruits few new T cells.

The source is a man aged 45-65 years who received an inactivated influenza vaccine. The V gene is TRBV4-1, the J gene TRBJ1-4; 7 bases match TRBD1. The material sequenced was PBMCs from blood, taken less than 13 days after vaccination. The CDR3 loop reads CASSHGTAPIGKLFF. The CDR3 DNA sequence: TGCGCCAGCAGCCACGGGACAGCTCCTATTGGGAAACTGTTTTTT.